This T cell receptor (beta chain) was found in a study of OX40 agonist ivuxolimab in advanced cancers. Peripheral blood came from all dose cohorts at three timepoints. Study results and limitations: By week 6 at 0.1 to 3.0 mg/kg, blood CD4+ and CD8+ T cells had expanded clonally.

Turning to this clone: Antigen specificity is unknown.

TCRdb keeps only in-frame clones here, not all; method: immunoSEQ multiplex PCR. The data hold under 90,000 clones, with more than 70% observed a single time. CDR3 length: 16 residues. Trimming took 0 bases from V and 2 from J; bases not matched to a gene: 6. Germline CDR1 is MNHEY and CDR2 is SVGAGI. This specimen consisted of CD4+ or CD8+ T cells sorted from blood, obtained in a trial of the OX40 agonist ivuxolimab. This receptor was identified in an adult with an advanced solid tumor such as melanoma, head and neck, liver or kidney cancer. V gene TRBV6-5 combines with J gene TRBJ2-7; 8 nucleotides align to TRBD2. The CDR3 DNA is TGTGCCAGCAGTTACTCAGGTAGCGGGGCCCCCTACGAGCAGTACTTC. This sequence encodes CASSYSGSGAPYEQYF.